This T cell receptor beta chain emerged from a study of breast tumors, draining lymph nodes, adjacent tissues. TCRdb reprocessed the multiplex PCR reads with MiXCR, giving one entry per CDR3 protein. This table has some 200,000 distinct CDR3 sequences, 25% to 40% appearing once. Of note for this clonotype: What it binds is unknown. A much larger clone sits a single nucleotide away, making a read error possible.

General study results and limits: Tumor TCR diversity was below lymph nodes but above nontumor tissue. Tumor T cell lymph node origin was a supported hypothesis, not proven.

The lymph nodes were axillary draining lymph nodes from breast cancer patients. The V end lost 3 bases, the J end lost 3 bases, and 13 bases lay between the germline ends. The germline CDR1 and CDR2 sequences are MNHNS and SASEGT. CDR3 length equals 15 residues. The receptor was derived from a female donor with breast cancer. Some clones in this sample may be carry-over from other donors' samples. Sequencing input: axillary lymph node tissue. The chain combines TRBV6-1 with TRBJ2-3; a possible D gene is TRBD2 (7 bases). CDR3 in amino acids: CASSDGGLWTDTQYF. The CDR3 nucleotides are TGTGCCAGCAGTGACGGGGGGCTTTGGACAGATACGCAGTATTTT.